The next 10 T cell receptor beta chains were all read from a single sample in a study of blood T cell repertoires in COVID-19. Profiling relied on immunoSEQ multiplex PCR, and the TCRdb table lists in-frame clones only, not all of them. The sample carries about 6,100 clones, around 80% recorded once. Sequenced sample: peripheral blood. These receptors were obtained from a human donor with active COVID-19. The donor label of this sample is uncertain.

Concerning this clone: This sample includes further DNA sequences coding for the same CDR3. This chain joins TRBV4-2 and TRBJ1-1, with 7 bases aligning to TRBD1. The germline V gene has CDR1 LGHNA and CDR2 YNFKEQ. The CDR3 extends over 13 amino acids. With V trimmed by 4 bases and J by 3 bases, 2 bases remained unmatched. The CDR3 region is CASSRTGDTEAFF. The CDR3, as DNA: TGTGCCAGCAGCCGCACAGGGGACACTGAAGCTTTCTTT.

This clone was counted only a few times. The rearrangement joins TRBV5-8 to TRBJ1-2; the match to TRBD1 covers 9 bases. Germline-derived CDR1 and CDR2 are SGHTS and YDEGEE. The CDR3 runs 13 residues. Germline trimming cut 5 bases from V and 6 bases from J; bases unmatched to any gene: 5. The CDR3 nucleotides read TGTGCCAGCAGGCGGACAGGGGAGAATGGCTACACCTTC. Its translation is CASRRTGENGYTF.

The table lists this clone with a count of one. This chain links TRBV9 with TRBJ1-3; perhaps TRBD1 as D (6 bases). V was cut by 2 bases and J by 3 bases, with 12 bases left in between. In germline, CDR1 is SGDLS, CDR2 YYNGEE. The CDR3 is 15 residues long. The CDR3 sequence: CASSVQGNRGNTIYF. CDR3 in DNA: TGTGCCAGCAGCGTCCAGGGGAACCGTGGAAACACCATATATTTT.

This clone was counted only a few times. The chain employs TRBV20-1 and TRBJ2-3; TRBD1 matches at 7 bases. V lost 6 bases and J lost 6; bases outside the gene matches: 0. This CDR3 spans 10 amino acids. CDR1 is DFQATT and CDR2 is SNEGSKA in the germline V gene (reference sequence). CDR3 in DNA: TGCAGTGCCAGGGGGGATACGCAGTATTTT. This gives the protein CSARGDTQYF.

The V and J genes are TRBV21-1 and TRBJ1-3. TRBV21-1 is reported as a pseudogene. The CDR3 covers 17 residues. CDR3 DNA: TGTGCCAGCAGCAAAGGTGAGGCAGAACGCTCTGGAAACACCATATATTTT. Translation gives CASSKGEAERSGNTIYF.

The V gene is TRBV5-1, the J gene TRBJ2-7; possibly TRBD1 for D (5 bases). Germline CDR1 SGHRS, CDR2 YFSETQ. V lost 0 bases and J 7 bases, leaving 14 bases between the germline ends. This CDR3 is 14 amino acids long. CDR3 loop: CASSLGQSGKEQYF. For the CDR3, the DNA is TGCGCCAGCAGCTTGGGACAGTCCGGAAAAGAGCAGTACTTC. The variable domain in full, completed from reference TRBV5-1 and TRBJ2-7, reads KAGVTQTPRYLIKTRGQQVTLSCSPISGHRSVSWYQQTPGQGLQFLFEYFSETQRNKGNFPGRFSGRQFSNSRSEMNVSTLELGDSALYLCASSLGQSGKEQYFGPGTRLTVT.

This clone was seen just once. The rearrangement links TRBV6-6 to TRBJ1-6; no reliable D call. Trimming removed 3 bases at V and 10 bases at J, with 13 bases between. This CDR3 region has 14 residues. Germline assignment: CDR1 MNHNY and CDR2 SVGAGI (reference sequence). CDR3 in amino acids: CASSYQQFGSPLHF. CDR3 DNA sequence: TGTGCCAGCAGTTATCAGCAATTCGGGTCACCCCTCCACTTT.

V is TRBV4-3 and J is TRBJ1-2, with 9 bases lining up with TRBD1. Germline V CDR1 and CDR2: LGHNA, YSLEER. J was trimmed by 1 base and V by 4 bases; bases with no gene match: 7. The length of the CDR3 is 16 residues. CDR3 in amino acids: CASSRARDRDNYGYTF. The CDR3 DNA reads as TGCGCCAGCAGCCGAGCGAGGGACAGGGATAACTATGGCTACACCTTC.

CDR3 DNA sequence: TGTGCCAGCAGCAATGGACTTGCAGCCGGGGAGCTGTTTTTT. Translated, it gives CASSNGLAAGELFF. V is TRBV9 and J is TRBJ2-2; possible D gene TRBD2, 5 bases. This CDR3 is built from 14 residues. The germline gives CDR1 SGDLS, CDR2 YYNGEE. V gave up 4 bases and J gave up 6 bases, with 13 bases separating them.

The chain joins TRBV24-1 to TRBJ2-5; 8 bases fit TRBD1. The CDR3 extends over 18 amino acids. The junction had 12 bases not matched to a gene; V was cut back by 3 bases and J by 1 base. In germline, CDR1 is KGHDR, CDR2 SFDVKD. CDR3 region: CATSDVAGGDTFQETQYF. In DNA form, the CDR3 reads TGTGCCACCAGTGATGTGGCAGGGGGCGATACTTTCCAAGAGACCCAGTACTTC.